Below, one T cell receptor beta chain is given with its context. In this sample, this clonotype turned up many times. Its target antigen remains unknown. Base-call qualities are not available, and no considerably larger clone is one nucleotide away. This sample stems from a study of T cells in Graves' hyperthyroidism and ophthalmopathy (dated by TCRdb to the late 2010s). Describing the broader study: Peripheral blood was sampled at the time of initial diagnosis, prior to any treatment. The paper reports TCR Vbeta CDR3 sequencing of 135 peripheral blood samples: 43 ophthalmopathy, 75 to 80 hyperthyroidism and around 17 progressor patients. The 95 to 100 discovery patients were randomly divided into training and test sets at a 7:3 ratio. Thyroid tissue and blood T-cell repertoires from six or seven Graves' hyperthyroidism patients were also compared in the study. To identify distinguishing TCR V-J signatures, a discovery cohort of about 100 patients was used, comprising 43 with Graves' ophthalmopathy and some 60 with stable Graves' hyperthyroidism. Prospective prediction of ophthalmopathy was tested in an independent validation cohort of fewer than 20 hyperthyroidism patients and 15 to 17 patients who later progressed to ophthalmopathy. Once sampling was done, hyperthyroidism patients were given methimazole at a starting dose of 30 mg daily, whereas ophthalmopathy patients were given high-dose intravenous methylprednisolone.

TCR beta CDR3 regions were amplified from RNA transcripts. A first-round RT-PCR of the TCR CDR3 used the HTBI primer set with the Qiagen OneStep RT-PCR kit. Libraries were constructed in a second round of multiplex PCR, after which size selection and purification were carried out. Paired-end sequencing of the libraries was performed with 100 bp reads on an Illumina HiSeq2000. The source study handled its data this way. SOAPnuke was used to process the raw data, with reads discarded if the reads contained adapters or uncalled bases, had a mean Phred below 15, or lacked an exact constant-primer or identifier match. COPE v1.2.5 was used to merge high-quality paired reads, and clonotypes were defined as unique nucleotide sequences. MiTCR v1.1 was used to align the clonotypes against IMGT TRBV, TRBD and TRBJ reference segments. Analysis was restricted to V-J combinations with a frequency above 0.0001, which covered 99.2% of repertoires. A TCS score was defined as the ratio of F50 (clonal expansion) to E x V (chaos), with BLOSUM62-based TCRdist applied between CDR3 peptides within each V-J. Welch's t-statistics and random forest reduced 500 to 650 V-J features to around 14, which were used in a naive Bayes classifier (R e1071). In TCRdb, the public reads were trimmed at Q25 with fastp and aligned with MiXCR, with productive beta chains retained. Every CDR3 protein is listed once, alongside the most common genes and DNA of its rows. TCRdb, not the original authors, processed these V and J calls. The sample table shows 200,000 or so distinct CDR3 sequences, and approximately 16% are seen once. The ten largest account for 40% to 65% of the sample.

Trimmed from V: 6 bases; trimmed from J: 3 bases; junction bases lacking a gene match: 10. The CDR3 starts with the cysteine, ends with the phenylalanine, and has 17 residues. The entry retains the CDR3 DNA only, 51 bases that are in frame from base 1. Results the study describes overall, beyond this receptor: In validation, the model predicted progression to ophthalmopathy with 55% to 71% sensitivity and about 72% specificity, a median of around six months before onset. Most expanded thyroid clonotypes (frequency above 0.001) were also found in blood, which suggests that blood repertoires may mirror thyroid immune responses. In cross-validation, a model built on a 13 V-J signature told ophthalmopathy apart from stable hyperthyroidism with approximately 90% sensitivity and roughly 81% specificity, and in testing the same model reached 80%/75%. Sample size was not statistically predetermined, and investigators were not blinded to group allocation.

Stable Graves' hyperthyroidism was defined as no progression to ophthalmopathy during 18 months of follow-up. Hyperthyroidism patients were newly diagnosed, had a disease duration of under 2 months, and were aged 18 to 65 years. Patients with uncontrolled infections, other autoimmune diseases, pregnancy or lactation were excluded. Diagnoses were established on the basis of clinical symptoms, serum thyroxine and TRAb, thyroid ultrasound, and orbital computed tomography. Ficoll-Paque density gradient centrifugation was used to isolate PBMCs from approximately 11 ml of fresh peripheral blood. Trizol reagent was used to extract total RNA, and RNA quality was then checked on an Agilent 2100 Bioanalyzer.

The sample was blood. The V and J genes are TRBV12-3 or TRBV12-4 and TRBJ2-1; TRBD2 lines up with 11 middle nucleotides. This receptor was obtained from a woman between 45 and 65 years old with Graves' hyperthyroidism. The CDR3 protein: CASSQRGSGRVYNEQFF. The sequenced DNA is TGTGCCAGCAGCCAAAGGGGTAGCGGGAGGGTCTACAATGAGCAGTTCTTC.